This T cell receptor beta chain is from a study of CD8 T cells in Susac syndrome. Findings and limits, study-wide: As the study acknowledged, the number of individuals in its TCR sequencing and HLA analysis was relatively small.

For this clonotype: Its target is unknown.

A quantity of about 0.5 to 1 ug RNA underwent reverse transcription using random hexamers. By means of immunoSEQ multiplex PCR, TCR beta CDR3 spanning 54 Vbeta and 13 Jbeta underwent amplification. TCRdb independently ran MiXCR on the immunoSEQ multiplex PCR reads; one entry per CDR3 protein. Of about 210,000 distinct CDR3 sequences listed, 95% are singletons. Germline V gene sequence: CDR1 MNHEY, CDR2 SVGAGI. V gave up 1 base and J gave up 6 bases, with 13 bases separating them. This CDR3 comprises 15 residues. CD8+ and CD4+ T cells from blood underwent TCR beta sequencing, which was carried out in a high-throughput format. FACS was used to enrich TEMRA cells, whereas the CD8+ and CD4+ T cells were obtained by negative isolation.

Sequencing was performed on CD4+ T cells from PBMCs. The sequence derives from a human donor with multiple sclerosis. The chain carries TRBV6-5 and TRBJ2-1, with D uncertain. The CDR3 loop reads CASSYFFPPGNEQFF. The CDR3 DNA reads as TGTGCCAGCAGTTACTTTTTTCCCCCAGGCAATGAGCAGTTCTTC.